This T cell receptor beta chain was captured in a study of T cell responses to AZD1222 COVID-19 vaccine. Regarding the study as a whole: Donors skewed white British and female; clonal diversity was possibly underestimated.

The CDR3 contains 17 residues. In germline, CDR1 is SGHDN, CDR2 FVKESK. Trimming took 0 bases from V and 9 from J, leaving 18 bases between them. Assay: immunoSEQ multiplex PCR; the TCRdb copy retains only in-frame clones and omits some. This repertoire shows 180,000 or so clones, more than 80% found once; its top ten account for less than 3%. With respect to this clone: Its target is not known.

The chain combines TRBV14 with TRBJ1-6, with D perhaps matching TRBD1 (6 bases). The clonotype was recovered from an adult in good health. Sample: peripheral blood, taken on day 0 of AZD1222 vaccination. The CDR3 loop reads CASSQESLMRGSSPLHF. The CDR3 region has the DNA TGTGCCAGCAGCCAAGAAAGTTTGATGAGGGGGAGTTCACCCCTCCACTTT.